A selection of T cell receptor beta chains follows, all from one sample in a study of CD8+ T cells in alopecia areata. Profiled with immunoSEQ multiplex PCR; TCRdb holds only in-frame clones, not every one. There are about 120,000 clones in the sample; around 61% occur only once, and around 3% lies in the top ten. Sequencing used CD4+ T cells sorted from blood. These receptor sequences come from a human donor in good health. Both conserved end residues are part of each CDR3. The D gene is left open where the match is weak. Clone size is shown for a subset of rows, as once, few, many or a class of expanded clone.

>TRBV11-2|TRBJ1-2|-|-
CASSLVQGQRYTF
TGTGCCAGCAGCTTAGTGCAGGGTCAGCGCTACACCTTC
>TRBV10-3|TRBJ2-3|few|-
CAISDDLVTDTQYF
TGTGCCATCAGTGATGATCTGGTAACAGATACGCAGTATTTT
>TRBV7-6|TRBJ1-6|few|-
CASSPRDSGSPLHF
TGTGCCAGCAGCCCCCGGGACTCAGGTTCACCCCTCCACTTT
>TRBV30|TRBJ1-4|-|-
CAWRLLPGRGEKLFF
TGTGCCTGGAGACTACTTCCAGGGAGAGGGGAAAAACTGTTTTTT
>TRBV30|TRBJ1-1|-|-
CASITGGVNTEAFF
TGTGCGTCGATCACCGGGGGGGTGAACACTGAAGCTTTCTTT
>TRBV23-1|TRBJ2-5|-|TRBD1
CASSQSRWTGQETQYF
TGCGCCAGCAGTCAATCGAGATGGACAGGGCAAGAGACCCAGTACTTC
>TRBV5-1|TRBJ2-7|-|-
CASSWTVGSYEQYF
TGCGCCAGCAGCTGGACAGTTGGCTCCTACGAGCAGTACTTC
>TRBV1|TRBJ2-7|-|-
CTSSQAGFRGEQYF
TGCACCAGCAGCCAAGCGGGATTCCGGGGGGAGCAGTACTTC
>TRBV4-1|TRBJ2-3|once|TRBD2
CASSQTGLAGGQDTQYF
TGCGCCAGCAGCCAAACAGGACTAGCGGGGGGGCAAGATACGCAGTATTTT
>TRBV29-1|TRBJ2-1|few|-
CSVARGDHNEQFF
TGCAGCGTTGCAAGGGGCGATCACAATGAGCAGTTCTTC
>TRBV29-1|TRBJ1-1|few|-
CSVPGEGRDTEAFF
TGCAGCGTCCCCGGGGAGGGGAGGGACACTGAAGCTTTCTTT
>TRBV5-8|TRBJ2-1|few|-
CASSGAQRIKNNEQFF
TGTGCCAGCAGCGGGGCTCAGCGAATTAAAAACAATGAGCAGTTCTTC
>TRBV6-5|TRBJ2-7|-|TRBD2
CASRGTSGTYYEQYF
TGTGCCAGCAGGGGGACTAGCGGGACCTACTACGAGCAGTACTTC
>TRBV25-1|TRBJ1-1|-|-
CASSEAGTSAAFF
TGTGCCAGCAGTGAGGCAGGGACTTCGGCAGCTTTCTTT
>TRBV18|TRBJ2-1|few|-
CASSPALLENNEQFF
TGTGCCAGCTCACCAGCACTCCTTGAAAACAATGAGCAGTTCTTC
>TRBV12-5|TRBJ2-3|-|-
CASGFPERSTDTQYF
TGTGCTAGTGGTTTCCCCGAACGGAGCACAGATACGCAGTATTTT
>TRBV29-1|TRBJ2-7|-|TRBD1
CSVETTGQGGGQYF
TGCAGCGTTGAAACGACGGGACAGGGAGGAGGGCAGTACTTC